One and the same sample provided the 5 T cell receptor beta chains below, sequenced in a study of blood T cell repertoires in COVID-19. Sequencing was performed with immunoSEQ multiplex PCR; in TCRdb, only in-frame clones are kept and a portion is missing. This repertoire shows 150,000 to 200,000 clones, about 89% found once; its top ten account for approximately 6.7%. Sample: peripheral blood. The receptor set was obtained from a middle-aged man with acute or convalescent COVID-19.

The chain couples TRBV1 to TRBJ2-7; the listed D gene, TRBD1, was not tested against the DNA. TRBV1 is described as a pseudogene. The CDR3 loop spans 15 amino acids. CDR3 residues: CTSSHLDSLSYEQYF. As DNA, the CDR3 is TGCACCAGCAGCCACCTGGACAGTTTATCCTACGAGCAGTACTTC.

The table lists this clone with a few counts. This chain connects TRBV27 to TRBJ2-1, with a tentative D call TRBD1 (5 bases). This CDR3 spans 15 amino acids. V was shortened by 6 bases and J by 4 bases, with 16 bases between the two germline ends. Germline loops: CDR1 MNHEY, CDR2 SMNVEV (reference sequence). The CDR3 DNA follows: TGTGCCAGCAGCTTTACGCCTCGACAGTACAATGAGCAGTTCTTC. Its translation: CASSFTPRQYNEQFF.

This chain links TRBV7-6 with TRBJ2-1, with TRBD2 matching 9 bases. With V trimmed by 0 bases and J by 2 bases, 2 bases remained unmatched. CDR1 is SGHVS and CDR2 is FNYEAQ in the germline V gene. The CDR3 is 16 residues long. As DNA, the CDR3 is TGTGCCAGCAGCTTAGCTAGCGGGGGCCCCTACAATGAGCAGTTCTTC. This gives the protein CASSLASGGPYNEQFF.

V gene TRBV10-3 combines with J gene TRBJ2-1; TRBD2 is a possible D gene (6 bases). The germline V gene encodes CDR1 ENHRY and CDR2 SYGVKD. The CDR3 consists of 14 residues. Trimming cost V 10 bases and J 0 bases, with 13 bases left between them. The CDR3 sequence: CATRDFPSYNEQFF. DNA for the CDR3: TGTGCCACCCGGGACTTTCCCTCCTACAATGAGCAGTTCTTC.

The chain recombines TRBV5-1 with TRBJ2-5; D is unresolved. CDR1 is SGHRS, CDR2 YFSETQ, per germline. The V and J ends lost 4 bases and 3 bases respectively, with 4 bases between them. The CDR3 consists of 11 residues. The CDR3 sequence is CASSVKETQYF. The CDR3 bases are TGCGCCAGCAGCGTAAAAGAGACCCAGTACTTC.